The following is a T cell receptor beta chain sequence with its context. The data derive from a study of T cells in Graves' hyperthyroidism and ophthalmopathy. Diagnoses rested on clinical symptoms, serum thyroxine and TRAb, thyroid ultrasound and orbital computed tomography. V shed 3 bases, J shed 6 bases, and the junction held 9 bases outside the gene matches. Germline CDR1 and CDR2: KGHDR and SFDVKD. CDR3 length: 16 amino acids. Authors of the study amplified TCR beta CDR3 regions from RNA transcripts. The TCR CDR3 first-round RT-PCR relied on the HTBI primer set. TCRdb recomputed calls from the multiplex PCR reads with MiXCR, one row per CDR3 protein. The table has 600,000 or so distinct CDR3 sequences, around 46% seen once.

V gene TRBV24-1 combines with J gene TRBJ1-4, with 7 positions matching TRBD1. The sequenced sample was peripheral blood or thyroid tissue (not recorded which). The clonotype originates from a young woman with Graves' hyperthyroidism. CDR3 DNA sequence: TGTGCCACCAGTGATACCCGGACAGGAGCCGATGAAAAACTGTTTTTT. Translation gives CATSDTRTGADEKLFF.